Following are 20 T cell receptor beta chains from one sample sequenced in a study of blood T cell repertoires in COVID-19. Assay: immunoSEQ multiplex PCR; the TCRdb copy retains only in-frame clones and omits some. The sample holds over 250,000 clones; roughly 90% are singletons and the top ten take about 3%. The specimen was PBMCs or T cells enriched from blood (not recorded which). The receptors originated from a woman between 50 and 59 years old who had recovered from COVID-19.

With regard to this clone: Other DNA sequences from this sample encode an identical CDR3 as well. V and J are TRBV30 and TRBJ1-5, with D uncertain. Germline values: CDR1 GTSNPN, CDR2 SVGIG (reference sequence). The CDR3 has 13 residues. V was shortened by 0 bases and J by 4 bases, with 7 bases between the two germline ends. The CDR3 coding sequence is TGTGCCTGGAGTGTACGGCGGAATCAGCCCCAGCATTTT. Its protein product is CAWSVRRNQPQHF. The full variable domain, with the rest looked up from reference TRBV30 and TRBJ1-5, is SQTIHQWPATLVQPVGSPLSLECTVEGTSNPNLYWYRQAAGRGLQLLFYSVGIGQISSEVPQNLSASRPQDRQFILSSKKLLLSDSGFYLCAWSVRRNQPQHFGDGTRLSIL.

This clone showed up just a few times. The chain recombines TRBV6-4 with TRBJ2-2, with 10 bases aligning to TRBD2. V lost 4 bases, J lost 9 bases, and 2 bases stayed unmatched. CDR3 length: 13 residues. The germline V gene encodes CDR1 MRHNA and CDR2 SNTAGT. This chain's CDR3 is CASSATSGRELFF. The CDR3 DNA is TGTGCCAGCAGTGCTACTAGCGGGAGGGAGCTGTTTTTT.

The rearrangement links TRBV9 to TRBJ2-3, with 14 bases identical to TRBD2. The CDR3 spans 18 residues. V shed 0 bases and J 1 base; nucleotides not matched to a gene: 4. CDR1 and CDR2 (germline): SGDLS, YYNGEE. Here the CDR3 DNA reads TGTGCCAGCAGCGTAGAAGGGACTAGCGGGAGAGGCACAGATACGCAGTATTTT. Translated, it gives CASSVEGTSGRGTDTQYF.

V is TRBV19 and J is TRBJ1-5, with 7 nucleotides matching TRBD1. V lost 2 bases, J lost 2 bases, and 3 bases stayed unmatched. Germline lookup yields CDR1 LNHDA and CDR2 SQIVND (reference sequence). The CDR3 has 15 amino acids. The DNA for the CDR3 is TGTGCCAGTAGTATATGGGGGACAGGCAATCAGCCCCAGCATTTT. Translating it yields CASSIWGTGNQPQHF.

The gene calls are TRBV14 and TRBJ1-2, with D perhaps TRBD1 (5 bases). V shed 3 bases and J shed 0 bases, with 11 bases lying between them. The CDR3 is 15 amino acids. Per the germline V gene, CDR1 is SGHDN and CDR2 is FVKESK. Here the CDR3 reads CASSHISGTNYGYTF. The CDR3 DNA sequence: TGTGCCAGCAGCCATATTTCAGGGACTAACTATGGCTACACCTTC.

This CDR3 is CASSYSTVAGSYEQYF. CDR3 coding DNA: TGTGCCAGCAGTTACTCGACGGTAGCGGGCTCCTACGAGCAGTACTTC. The chain has TRBV6-5 and TRBJ2-7; TRBD2 matches at 7 bases. The V and J ends lost 0 bases and 0 bases, in that order; junction bases with no gene match: 5. From germline, CDR1 is MNHEY and CDR2 SVGAGI. CDR3 length: 16 amino acids.

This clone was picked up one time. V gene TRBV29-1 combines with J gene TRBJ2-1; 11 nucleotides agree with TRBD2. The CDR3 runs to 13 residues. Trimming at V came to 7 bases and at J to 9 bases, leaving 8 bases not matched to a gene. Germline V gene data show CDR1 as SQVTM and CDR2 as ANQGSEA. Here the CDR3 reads CSASPLAGVEQFF. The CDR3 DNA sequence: TGCAGCGCCTCCCCACTAGCGGGAGTTGAGCAGTTCTTC.

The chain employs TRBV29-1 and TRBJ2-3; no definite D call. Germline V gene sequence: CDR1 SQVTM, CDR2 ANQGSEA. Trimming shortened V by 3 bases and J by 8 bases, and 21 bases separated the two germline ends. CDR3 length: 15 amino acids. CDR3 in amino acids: CSVERPPAGQGTQYF. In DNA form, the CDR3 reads TGCAGCGTTGAGAGGCCGCCCGCCGGTCAAGGTACGCAGTATTTT.

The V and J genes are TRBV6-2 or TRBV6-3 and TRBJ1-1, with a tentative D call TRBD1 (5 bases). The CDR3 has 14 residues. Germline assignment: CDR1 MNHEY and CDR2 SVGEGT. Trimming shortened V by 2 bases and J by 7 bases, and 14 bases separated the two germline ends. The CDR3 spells CASSYVAGRDEAFF. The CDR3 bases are TGTGCCAGCAGTTACGTAGCAGGGCGGGATGAAGCTTTCTTT.

The CDR3 loop is CASSPGQLNLNEQFF. The CDR3 bases are TGCGCCAGCAGCCCGGGACAGCTAAATTTAAATGAGCAGTTCTTC. V and J are TRBV5-1 and TRBJ2-1, with TRBD1 matching 7 bases. Germline values: CDR1 SGHRS, CDR2 YFSETQ. The CDR3 contains 15 residues. V gave up 4 bases and J gave up 7 bases; unmatched junction bases: 11. The full variable domain, completed using reference TRBV5-1 and TRBJ2-1, is KAGVTQTPRYLIKTRGQQVTLSCSPISGHRSVSWYQQTPGQGLQFLFEYFSETQRNKGNFPGRFSGRQFSNSRSEMNVSTLELGDSALYLCASSPGQLNLNEQFFGPGTRLTVL.

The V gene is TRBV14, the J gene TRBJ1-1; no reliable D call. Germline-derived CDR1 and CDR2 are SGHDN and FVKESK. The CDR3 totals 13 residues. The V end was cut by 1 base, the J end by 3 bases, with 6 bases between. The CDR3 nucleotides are TGTGCCAGCAGCCAAGCCAGGCACACTGAAGCTTTCTTT. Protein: CASSQARHTEAFF.

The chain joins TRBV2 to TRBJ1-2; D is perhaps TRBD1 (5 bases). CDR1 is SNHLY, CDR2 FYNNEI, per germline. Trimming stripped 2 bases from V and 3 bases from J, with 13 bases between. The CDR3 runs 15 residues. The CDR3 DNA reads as TGTGCCAGCAGTGAATGGGGCAGGGCCGACTATGGCTACACCTTC. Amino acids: CASSEWGRADYGYTF.

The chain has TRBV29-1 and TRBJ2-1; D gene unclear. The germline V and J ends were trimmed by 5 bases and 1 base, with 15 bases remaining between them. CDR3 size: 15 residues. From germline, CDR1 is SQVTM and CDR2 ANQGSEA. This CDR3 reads CSVLVGSTSYNEQFF. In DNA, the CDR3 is TGCAGCGTTCTAGTAGGCTCGACGTCCTACAATGAGCAGTTCTTC.

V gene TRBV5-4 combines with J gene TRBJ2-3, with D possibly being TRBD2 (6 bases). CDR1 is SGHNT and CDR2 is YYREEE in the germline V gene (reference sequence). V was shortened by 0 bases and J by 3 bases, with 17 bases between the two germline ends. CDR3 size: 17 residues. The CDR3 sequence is CASSLAYPEGGTDTQYF. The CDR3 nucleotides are TGTGCCAGCAGCTTGGCCTATCCGGAGGGCGGGACAGATACGCAGTATTTT.

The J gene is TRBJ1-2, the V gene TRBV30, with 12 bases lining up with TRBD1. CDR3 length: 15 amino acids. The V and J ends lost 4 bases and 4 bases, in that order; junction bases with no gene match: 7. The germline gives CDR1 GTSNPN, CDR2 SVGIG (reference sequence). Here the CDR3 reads CAWNDGTGGLYGYTF. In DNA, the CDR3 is TGTGCCTGGAATGATGGGACAGGGGGCCTCTATGGCTACACCTTC.

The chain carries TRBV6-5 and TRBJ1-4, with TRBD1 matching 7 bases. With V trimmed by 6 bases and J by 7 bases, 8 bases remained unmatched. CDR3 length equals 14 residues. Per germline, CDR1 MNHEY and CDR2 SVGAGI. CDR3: CASRIGGASEKLFF. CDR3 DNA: TGTGCCAGCAGAATAGGGGGCGCGAGTGAAAAACTGTTTTTT.

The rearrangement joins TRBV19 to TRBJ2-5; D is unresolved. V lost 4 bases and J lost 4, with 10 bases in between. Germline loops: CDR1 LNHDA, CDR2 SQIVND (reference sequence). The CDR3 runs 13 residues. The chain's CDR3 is CASSTWSGETQYF. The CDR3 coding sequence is TGTGCCAGTAGTACCTGGTCGGGAGAGACCCAGTACTTC.

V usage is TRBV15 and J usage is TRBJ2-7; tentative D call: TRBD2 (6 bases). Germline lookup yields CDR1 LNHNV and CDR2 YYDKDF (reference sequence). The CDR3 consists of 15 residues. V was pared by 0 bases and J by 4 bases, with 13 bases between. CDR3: CATSREDAAGYEQYF. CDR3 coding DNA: TGTGCCACCAGCAGAGAGGACGCGGCGGGATACGAGCAGTACTTC. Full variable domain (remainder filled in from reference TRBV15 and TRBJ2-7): DAMVIQNPRYQVTQFGKPVTLSCSQTLNHNVMYWYQQKSSQAPKLLFHYYDKDFNNEADTPDNFQSRRPNTSFCFLDIRSPGLGDTAMYLCATSREDAAGYEQYFGPGTRLTVT.

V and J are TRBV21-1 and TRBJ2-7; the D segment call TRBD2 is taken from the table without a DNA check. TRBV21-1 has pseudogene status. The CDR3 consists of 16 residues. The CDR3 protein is CASSPLAGKTSYEQYF. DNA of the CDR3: TGTGCCAGCAGCCCATTAGCGGGCAAAACCTCCTACGAGCAGTACTTC.

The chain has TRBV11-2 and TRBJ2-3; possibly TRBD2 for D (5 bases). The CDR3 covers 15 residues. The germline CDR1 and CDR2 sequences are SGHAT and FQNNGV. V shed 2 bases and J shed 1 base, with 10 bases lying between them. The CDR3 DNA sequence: TGTGCCAGCAGCTTAAGGTTTAGCGGCACAGATACGCAGTATTTT. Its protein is CASSLRFSGTDTQYF.